The clone carrying this T cell receptor (beta chain) showed up just once. Its antigen is unknown. As the template, RNA transcripts were used to amplify TCR beta CDR3 regions. Following a first-round RT-PCR that used HTBI primers, a second-round multiplex PCR was carried out. TCRdb called the multiplex PCR reads again in MiXCR, with one record for every CDR3 protein. This repertoire shows hundreds of thousands of distinct CDR3 sequences, about 22% found once; its top ten account for roughly 39%. CDR3 length: 13 residues. Trimming shortened V by 10 bases and J by 3 bases, and 15 bases separated the two germline ends. Germline V gives CDR1 SGHAT, CDR2 FQNNGV. The entry originates in a study of Graves' ophthalmopathy and Graves' hyperthyroidism. General study results and limits: Among expanded thyroid clonotypes above 0.001 frequency, most also occurred in blood.

Other autoimmune diseases, uncontrolled infections, pregnancy or lactation led to the exclusion of patients. Diagnosis was based on clinical symptoms, serum thyroxine, TRAb, thyroid ultrasound and orbital computed tomography. This TCR was recovered from a woman between 50 and 59 years old with Graves' ophthalmopathy. Specimen: peripheral blood. The chain links TRBV11-2 to TRBJ1-1; D uncertain. The CDR3 sequence is CATSLGVDTEAFF. CDR3 nucleotides: TGTGCCACCTCGCTCGGAGTTGACACTGAAGCTTTCTTT.